The 10 T cell receptor beta chains in this list originate from one sample, sequenced in a study of T cell responses to AZD1222 COVID-19 vaccine. Clones were read by immunoSEQ multiplex PCR, and TCRdb kept only the in-frame ones, dropping some. The table shows around 100,000 clones, with around 85% occurring only once. Here the sequenced sample was peripheral blood, taken 28 days after the second AZD1222 dose. The receptors were sampled from an adult who received the AZD1222 COVID-19 vaccine.

This rearrangement joins TRBV3-1 (or the pseudogene TRBV3-2) to TRBJ2-1; D is unclear. Germline assignment: CDR1 LGHDT and CDR2 YNNKEL (reference sequence). The V and J ends lost 4 bases and 9 bases respectively, with 16 bases between them. The CDR3 is made up of 14 amino acids. CDR3 nucleotides: TGTGCCAGCAGCCCCTTAAGTAAGGTCGGTGAGCAGTTCTTC. This gives the protein CASSPLSKVGEQFF.

This chain connects TRBV6-5 to TRBJ2-3; D gene uncertain. CDR3 length: 14 amino acids. Trimming left V 2 bases short and J 2 bases short, with 8 bases between. Germline V gene data show CDR1 as MNHEY and CDR2 as SVGAGI. The CDR3: CASSYEANTDTQYF. The CDR3, as DNA: TGTGCCAGCAGTTACGAGGCGAACACAGATACGCAGTATTTT.

The gene calls are TRBV6-5 and TRBJ2-7; D possibly corresponds to TRBD1 (6 bases). Germline-derived CDR1 and CDR2 are MNHEY and SVGAGI. The CDR3 extends over 13 amino acids. The germline V and J ends were trimmed by 3 bases and 5 bases, with 11 bases remaining between them. The CDR3 DNA sequence: TGTGCCAGCAGTTATTCGGACAGTAACGAGCAGTACTTC. This codes for CASSYSDSNEQYF.

The CDR3 is CASSDDRRNGYTF. As DNA, the CDR3 is TGTGCCAGCAGCGACGACAGGAGGAATGGCTACACCTTC. The rearrangement uses TRBV7-3 and TRBJ1-2; perhaps TRBD1 as D (6 bases). The CDR3 extends over 13 amino acids. The germline V gene has CDR1 SGHTA and CDR2 FQGTGA. The ends were cut back, 5 bases at V and 6 bases at J, with 13 bases in the middle.

This chain uses TRBV19 with TRBJ1-5; the D is unclear. This CDR3 comprises 14 residues. Germline V lookup: CDR1 LNHDA, CDR2 SQIVND (reference sequence). Between the trimmed V and J ends, which lost 1 base and 4 bases, there was a span of 8 bases. The CDR3 here is CASSIGLGNQPQHF. CDR3 nucleotides: TGTGCCAGTAGTATAGGGTTGGGGAATCAGCCCCAGCATTTT.

The chain employs TRBV19 and TRBJ1-5; the D is unclear. V shed 3 bases and J shed 4 bases, with 7 bases lying between them. CDR3 size: 13 residues. CDR1 is LNHDA, CDR2 SQIVND, per germline (reference sequence). CDR3 sequence: CASSMTENQPQHF. CDR3 sequence (DNA): TGTGCCAGTAGTATGACGGAGAATCAGCCCCAGCATTTT. The whole variable domain, remainder taken from reference TRBV19 and TRBJ1-5, is DGGITQSPKYLFRKEGQNVTLSCEQNLNHDAMYWYRQDPGQGLRLIYYSQIVNDFQKGDIAEGYSVSREKKESFPLTVTSAQKNPTAFYLCASSMTENQPQHFGDGTRLSIL.

J is TRBJ2-2 and V is TRBV30; TRBD2 matches 9 bases. This CDR3 comprises 15 residues. The germline CDR1 and CDR2 sequences are GTSNPN and SVGIG (reference sequence). Losses at the gene ends were 4 bases for V and 6 bases for J; bases not matched to a gene: 9. CDR3 sequence (DNA): TGTGCCTGGAAACCACCGGGACTAGCCGCCGGGGAGCTGTTTTTT. Amino acid sequence: CAWKPPGLAAGELFF.

The chain links TRBV18 to TRBJ1-2; no definite D call. V was trimmed by 1 base and J by 4 bases, leaving 10 bases between them. This CDR3 spans 14 amino acids. Looked up from germline, CDR1 is KGHSH and CDR2 is LQKENI. As DNA, the CDR3 is TGTGCCAGCTCACCACTGCAGGACGTCTATGGCTACACCTTC. As protein: CASSPLQDVYGYTF.

This clone was seen only once. The V call is TRBV28, the J call TRBJ1-5; the D is unclear. Looked up from germline, CDR1 is MDHEN and CDR2 is SYDVKM. The CDR3 is made up of 14 amino acids. The V and J ends lost 4 bases and 3 bases respectively, with 10 bases between them. This chain's CDR3 is CASSSPGHNQPQHF. CDR3 in DNA: TGTGCCAGCAGTTCGCCAGGCCACAATCAGCCCCAGCATTTT. Filled out from reference TRBV28 and TRBJ1-5, the complete variable domain reads DVKVTQSSRYLVKRTGEKVFLECVQDMDHENMFWYRQDPGLGLRLIYFSYDVKMKEKGDIPEGYSVSREKKERFSLILESASTNQTSMYLCASSSPGHNQPQHFGDGTRLSIL.

The chain recombines TRBV16 with TRBJ1-6; a possible D gene is TRBD1 (5 bases). This CDR3 has 11 amino acids. Germline CDR1 KGHSY, CDR2 FQNENV. The V and J ends lost 4 bases and 15 bases respectively, with 10 bases between them. The CDR3 protein is CASSLTGLLHF. Here the CDR3 DNA reads TGTGCCAGCAGCCTTACAGGCCTCCTCCACTTT. The full variable domain, in which reference TRBV16 and TRBJ1-6 provide the parts outside the CDR3, is GEEVAQTPKHLVRGEGQKAKLYCAPIKGHSYVFWYQQVLKNEFKFLISFQNENVFDETGMPKERFSAKCLPNSPCSLEIQATKLEDSAVYFCASSLTGLLHFGNGTRLTVT.